A single sample gave rise to the 15 T cell receptor beta chains below, sequenced in a study of control samples from healthy donors and cancer patients. Sequenced by immunoSEQ multiplex PCR; TCRdb stores in-frame clones only, minus some. The sample carries roughly 52,000 clones, 95% to 96% recorded once. Sequenced material: blood. These receptors all come from a woman in her 30s in good health.

The rearrangement uses TRBV28 and TRBJ2-3; D is unclear. Trimming took 3 bases from V and 4 from J, leaving 14 bases between them. CDR1 MDHEN and CDR2 SYDVKM come from the germline V gene. The CDR3 runs to 15 residues. In DNA, the CDR3 is TGTGCCAGCAGTTTGACGTCGGCCTCCGCAGATACGCAGTATTTT. Protein sequence: CASSLTSASADTQYF.

The chain is built from TRBV19 and TRBJ1-5, with unresolved D. CDR3 length: 12 amino acids. V gave up 5 bases and J gave up 2 bases, with 4 bases separating them. The germline V gene encodes CDR1 LNHDA and CDR2 SQIVND (reference sequence). The CDR3 spells CASSVGNQPQHF. The CDR3 bases are TGTGCCAGTAGTGTTGGCAATCAGCCCCAGCATTTT.

J is TRBJ2-2 and V is TRBV5-6, with 9 bases lining up with TRBD2. The V and J ends lost 3 bases and 3 bases, in that order; junction bases with no gene match: 6. This CDR3 comprises 16 residues. Germline values: CDR1 SGHDT, CDR2 YYEEEE. The CDR3 DNA follows: TGTGCCAGCAGCTGGAGGTTAGCGGGAGACACCGGGGAGCTGTTTTTT. It is translated as CASSWRLAGDTGELFF. The complete variable domain, with remaining parts taken from reference TRBV5-6 and TRBJ2-2, reads DAGVTQSPTHLIKTRGQQVTLRCSPKSGHDTVSWYQQALGQGPQFIFQYYEEEERQRGNFPDRFSGHQFPNYSSELNVNALLLGDSALYLCASSWRLAGDTGELFFGEGSRLTVL.

This clone was observed a single time. The V and J genes are TRBV24-1 and TRBJ2-2; TRBD1 aligns across 10 bases. V shed 3 bases and J 5 bases; nucleotides not matched to a gene: 5. Germline-derived CDR1 and CDR2 are KGHDR and SFDVKD. There are 16 residues in the CDR3. The CDR3, as DNA: TGTGCCACCAGTGATCCCGGACAGGGGGATACCGGGGAGCTGTTTTTT. Translation: CATSDPGQGDTGELFF.

V gene TRBV28 combines with J gene TRBJ2-7; D perhaps matches TRBD1 (5 bases). The CDR3 covers 12 residues. The V gene lost 2 bases and the J gene lost 9 bases, with 11 bases spanning the gap. The germline gives CDR1 MDHEN, CDR2 SYDVKM. The CDR3 nucleotides read TGTGCCAGCAGTTTACCCAATACAGGGCAGTACTTC. The encoded protein is CASSLPNTGQYF.

This clone has a single count. V is TRBV28 and J is TRBJ2-7, with TRBD2 identical over 7 bases. Germline V gene sequence: CDR1 MDHEN, CDR2 SYDVKM. V was clipped by 6 bases and J by 5 bases; unmatched bases: 13. The CDR3 is 15 amino acids. The CDR3 is CASSPRWGRVHEQYF. The CDR3 nucleotides are TGTGCCAGCAGCCCTCGGTGGGGGAGGGTCCACGAGCAGTACTTC.

This chain joins TRBV28 and TRBJ2-1, with 8 nucleotides matching TRBD2. CDR3 size: 13 residues. Per germline, CDR1 MDHEN and CDR2 SYDVKM. Unmatched junction bases numbered 5, after V lost 7 bases and J lost 6 bases. CDR3 protein: CASTGTSFNEQFF. CDR3 nucleotides: TGTGCCAGCACCGGGACTAGTTTCAATGAGCAGTTCTTC.

This chain uses TRBV9 with TRBJ2-5; 8 positions agree with TRBD1. The CDR3 length is 16 residues. V lost 0 bases and J lost 9; bases outside the gene matches: 13. Looked up from germline, CDR1 is SGDLS and CDR2 is YYNGEE. The CDR3 loop is CASSVAGQGMDGAQYF. In nucleotides, the CDR3 is TGTGCCAGCAGCGTAGCCGGACAGGGCATGGATGGGGCCCAGTACTTC.

This chain joins TRBV28 and TRBJ2-7; D might be TRBD1 (6 bases). CDR1 MDHEN and CDR2 SYDVKM come from the germline V gene. V lost 3 bases, J lost 6 bases, and 12 bases lay in between. This CDR3 spans 13 amino acids. The CDR3 DNA reads as TGTGCCAGCAGTTTTAACAGGGCCGGCGAGCAGTACTTC. Its protein product is CASSFNRAGEQYF.

This rearrangement joins TRBV2 to TRBJ2-7; 12 positions agree with TRBD2. Germline CDR1 is SNHLY and CDR2 is FYNNEI. After removal of 8 bases from V and 5 bases from J, the junction contained 13 bases not matched to a gene. This CDR3 has 16 residues. CDR3 amino acids: CASFGLAGSQVDEQYF. In DNA, the CDR3 is TGTGCCAGCTTCGGACTAGCGGGATCTCAGGTCGACGAGCAGTACTTC.

J is TRBJ1-6 and V is TRBV9; 9 nucleotides match TRBD1. Unmatched junction bases numbered 5, after V lost 3 bases and J lost 7 bases. Germline V CDR1 and CDR2: SGDLS, YYNGEE. CDR3 length: 15 residues. The CDR3 DNA sequence: TGTGCCAGCAGCGCAGGGACAGGGAAAAATTCACCCCTCCACTTT. It encodes CASSAGTGKNSPLHF.

The CDR3 DNA reads TGCGCCAGCAGCCAAGAGACAGGGGATCAGCCCCAGCATTTT. It encodes CASSQETGDQPQHF. V and J are TRBV4-1 and TRBJ1-5; 8 bases map to TRBD1. The CDR3 spans 14 residues. The germline V gene encodes CDR1 MGHRA and CDR2 YSYEKL. Trimming cost V 0 bases and J 5 bases; bases outside gene matches: 0.

V usage is TRBV6-5 and J usage is TRBJ2-5, with 8 bases lining up with TRBD2. The trim removed 4 bases at V and 1 base at J, leaving 5 bases unmatched. The CDR3 is 15 amino acids. Looked up from germline, CDR1 is MNHEY and CDR2 is SVGAGI. The CDR3 loop is CASSFTSGPQETQYF. In nucleotides, the CDR3 is TGTGCCAGCAGTTTTACTAGCGGTCCCCAAGAGACCCAGTACTTC.

Only a few counts were recorded for this clone. The V gene is TRBV7-2, the J gene TRBJ2-1; 8 bases map to TRBD2. J lost 6 bases, V lost 6 bases, and 10 bases had no gene match. Germline V lookup: CDR1 SGHTA, CDR2 FQGNSA. This CDR3 has 15 residues. Written as DNA, the CDR3 is TGTGCCAGCAGGCTCGGGCTAGCGGGCCTCAATGAGCAGTTCTTC. Protein sequence: CASRLGLAGLNEQFF.

The V gene is TRBV24-1, the J gene TRBJ2-3; D gene ambiguous. Germline V gene lookup returns CDR1 KGHDR and CDR2 SFDVKD. CDR3 size: 14 residues. The V gene lost 4 bases and the J gene lost 3 bases, with 10 bases spanning the gap. In nucleotides, the CDR3 is TGTGCCACCAGTGACCCTGCAGTTACAGATACGCAGTATTTT. Protein product: CATSDPAVTDTQYF.